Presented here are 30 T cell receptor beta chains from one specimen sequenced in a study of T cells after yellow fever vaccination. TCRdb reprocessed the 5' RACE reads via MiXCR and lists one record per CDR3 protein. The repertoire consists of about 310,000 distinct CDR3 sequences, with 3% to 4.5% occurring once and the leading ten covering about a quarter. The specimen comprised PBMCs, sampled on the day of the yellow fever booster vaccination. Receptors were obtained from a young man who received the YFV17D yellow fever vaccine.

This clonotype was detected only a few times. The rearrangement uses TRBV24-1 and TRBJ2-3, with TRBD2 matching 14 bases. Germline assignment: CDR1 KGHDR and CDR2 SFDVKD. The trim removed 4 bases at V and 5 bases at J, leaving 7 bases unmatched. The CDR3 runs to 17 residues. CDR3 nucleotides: TGTGCCACCAGTGAGTCGACTAGCGGGGGGGCCGGAGATACGCAGTATTTT. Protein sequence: CATSESTSGGAGDTQYF.

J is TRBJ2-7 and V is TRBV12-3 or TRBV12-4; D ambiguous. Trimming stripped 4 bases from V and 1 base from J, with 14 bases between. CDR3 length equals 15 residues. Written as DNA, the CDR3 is TGTGCCAGCAGTTATGACCCCATAACATCCTACGAGCAGTACTTC. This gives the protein CASSYDPITSYEQYF.

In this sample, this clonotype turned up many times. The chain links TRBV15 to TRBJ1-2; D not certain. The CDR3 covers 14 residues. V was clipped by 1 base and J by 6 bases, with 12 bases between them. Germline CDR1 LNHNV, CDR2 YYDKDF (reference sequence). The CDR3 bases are TGTGCCACCAGCAGAGCAAGGGAACCGGATGGCTACACCTTC. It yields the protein CATSRAREPDGYTF.

CDR3 nucleotide sequence: TGTGCCAGCAGTGGGACAGGGGGTTTCAATCAGCCCCAGCATTTT. Translated: CASSGTGGFNQPQHF. The chain uses TRBV2 and TRBJ1-5; 10 positions agree with TRBD1. Germline CDR1 reads SNHLY; CDR2 reads FYNNEI. V shed 4 bases, J shed 3 bases, and the junction held 3 bases outside the gene matches. The CDR3 runs 15 residues. Full variable domain (missing parts from reference TRBV2 and TRBJ1-5): EPEVTQTPSHQVTQMGQEVILRCVPISNHLYFYWYRQILGQKVEFLVSFYNNEISEKSEIFDDQFSVERPDGSNFTLKIRSTKLEDSAMYFCASSGTGGFNQPQHFGDGTRLSIL.

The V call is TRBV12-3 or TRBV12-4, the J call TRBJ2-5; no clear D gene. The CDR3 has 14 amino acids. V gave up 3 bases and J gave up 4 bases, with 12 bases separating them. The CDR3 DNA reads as TGTGCCAGCAGTTTGGGTAATGATCGAGAGACCCAGTACTTC. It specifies CASSLGNDRETQYF.

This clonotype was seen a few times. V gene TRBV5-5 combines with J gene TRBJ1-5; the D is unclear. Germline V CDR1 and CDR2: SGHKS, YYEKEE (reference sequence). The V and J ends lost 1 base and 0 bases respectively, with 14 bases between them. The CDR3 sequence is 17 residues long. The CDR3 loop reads CASSLRPGSGSNQPQHF. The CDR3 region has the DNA TGTGCCAGCAGCTTGAGGCCGGGGTCAGGTAGCAATCAGCCCCAGCATTTT.

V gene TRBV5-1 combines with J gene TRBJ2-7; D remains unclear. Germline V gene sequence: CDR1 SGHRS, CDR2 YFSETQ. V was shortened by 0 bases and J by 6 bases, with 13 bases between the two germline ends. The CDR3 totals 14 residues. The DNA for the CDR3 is TGCGCCAGCAGCTTGGGACGGTCCTTCTCCGAGCAGTACTTC. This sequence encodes CASSLGRSFSEQYF.

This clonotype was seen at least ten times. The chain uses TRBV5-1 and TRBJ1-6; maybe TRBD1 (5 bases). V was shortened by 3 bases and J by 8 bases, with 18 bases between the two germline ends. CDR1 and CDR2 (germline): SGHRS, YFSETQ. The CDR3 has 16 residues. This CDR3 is CASSSGGDFLDSPLHF. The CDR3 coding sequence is TGCGCCAGCAGCTCGGGAGGGGACTTTTTGGATTCACCCCTCCACTTT.

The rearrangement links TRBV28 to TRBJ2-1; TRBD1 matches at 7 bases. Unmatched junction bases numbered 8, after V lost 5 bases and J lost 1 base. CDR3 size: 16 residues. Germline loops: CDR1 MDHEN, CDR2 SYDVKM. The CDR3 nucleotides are TGTGCCAGCAGTCCTACCGGGACAGTATCCTACAATGAGCAGTTCTTC. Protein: CASSPTGTVSYNEQFF.

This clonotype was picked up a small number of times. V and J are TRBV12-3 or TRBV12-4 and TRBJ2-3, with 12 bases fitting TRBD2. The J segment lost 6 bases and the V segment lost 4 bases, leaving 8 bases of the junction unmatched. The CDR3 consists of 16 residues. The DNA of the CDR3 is TGTGCCAGCAGTTCCCACGGGACTAGCGGGTCGGATACGCAGTATTTT. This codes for CASSSHGTSGSDTQYF.

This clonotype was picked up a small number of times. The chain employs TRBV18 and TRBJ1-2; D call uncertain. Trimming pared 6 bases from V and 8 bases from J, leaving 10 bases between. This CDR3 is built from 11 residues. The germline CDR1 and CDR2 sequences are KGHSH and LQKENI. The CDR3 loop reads CASSTDGGYTF. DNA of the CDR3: TGTGCCAGCTCTACCGACGGCGGCTACACCTTC.

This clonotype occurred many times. The CDR3: CASSLYLVPGTDTQYF. The CDR3 nucleotides are TGTGCCAGCAGCTTATATTTGGTTCCCGGCACAGATACGCAGTATTTT. This chain connects TRBV7-2 to TRBJ2-3; D not certain. Germline CDR1 and CDR2: SGHTA and FQGNSA. The CDR3 sequence is 16 residues long. The V and J ends lost 2 bases and 1 base respectively, with 13 bases between them. Looking up the rest from reference TRBV7-2 and TRBJ2-3 gives the full variable domain: GAGVSQSPSNKVTEKGKDVELRCDPISGHTALYWYRQSLGQGLEFLIYFQGNSAPDKSGLPSDRFSAERTGGSVSTLTIQRTQQEDSAVYLCASSLYLVPGTDTQYFGPGTRLTVL.

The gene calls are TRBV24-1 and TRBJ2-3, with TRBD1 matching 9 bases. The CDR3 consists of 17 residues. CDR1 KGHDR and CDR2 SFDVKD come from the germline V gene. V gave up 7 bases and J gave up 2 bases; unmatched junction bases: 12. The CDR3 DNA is TGTGCCACCAGCCCTTCCGGGACAGGGACTTCCACAGATACGCAGTATTTT. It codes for CATSPSGTGTSTDTQYF.

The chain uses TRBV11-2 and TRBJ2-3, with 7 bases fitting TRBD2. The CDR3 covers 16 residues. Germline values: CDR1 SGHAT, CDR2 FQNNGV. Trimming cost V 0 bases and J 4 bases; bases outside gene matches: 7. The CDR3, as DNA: TGTGCCAGCAGCTTAGATTTACGGGGGGAGGCAGATACGCAGTATTTT. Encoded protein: CASSLDLRGEADTQYF.

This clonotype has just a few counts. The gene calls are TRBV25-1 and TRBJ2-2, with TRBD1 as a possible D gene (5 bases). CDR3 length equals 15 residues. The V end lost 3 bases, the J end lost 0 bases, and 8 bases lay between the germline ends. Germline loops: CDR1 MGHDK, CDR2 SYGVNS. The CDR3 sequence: CASSEWGSNTGELFF. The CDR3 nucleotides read TGTGCCAGCAGTGAGTGGGGCTCGAACACCGGGGAGCTGTTTTTT.

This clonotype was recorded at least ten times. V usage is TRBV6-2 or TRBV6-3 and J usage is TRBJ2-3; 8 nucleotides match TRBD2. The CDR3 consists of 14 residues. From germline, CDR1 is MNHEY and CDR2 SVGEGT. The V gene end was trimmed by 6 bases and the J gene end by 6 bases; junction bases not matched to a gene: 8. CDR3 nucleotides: TGTGCCAGCAGAAAGCGGGGGCTATATGATACGCAGTATTTT. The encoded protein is CASRKRGLYDTQYF.

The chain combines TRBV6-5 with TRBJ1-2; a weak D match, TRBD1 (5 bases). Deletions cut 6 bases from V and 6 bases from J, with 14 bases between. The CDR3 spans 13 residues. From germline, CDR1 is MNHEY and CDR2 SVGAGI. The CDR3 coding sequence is TGTGCCAGCAGCACCGGGACCTGGAATGGCTACACCTTC. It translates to CASSTGTWNGYTF.

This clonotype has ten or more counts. CDR3 sequence: CASSQIFGVSSEQFF. DNA of the CDR3: TGCGCCAGCAGCCAAATCTTTGGGGTTAGTAGTGAGCAGTTCTTC. V usage is TRBV4-1 and J usage is TRBJ2-1; D uncertain. The CDR3 contains 15 residues. V lost 2 bases and J lost 9, with 17 bases in between. The V gene's germline CDR1 is MGHRA and CDR2 YSYEKL.

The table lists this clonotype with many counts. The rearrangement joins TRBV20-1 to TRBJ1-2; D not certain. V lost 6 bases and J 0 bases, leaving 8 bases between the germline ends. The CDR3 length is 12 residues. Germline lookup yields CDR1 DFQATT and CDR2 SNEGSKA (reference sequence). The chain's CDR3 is CSATSANYGYTF. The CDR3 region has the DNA TGCAGTGCCACGAGCGCTAACTATGGCTACACCTTC.

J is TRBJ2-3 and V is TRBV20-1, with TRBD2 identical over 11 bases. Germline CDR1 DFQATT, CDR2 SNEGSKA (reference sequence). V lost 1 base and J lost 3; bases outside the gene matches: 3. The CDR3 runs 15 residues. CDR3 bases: TGCAGTGCTAGAGTAGCGGGGGGGCCGACAGATACGCAGTATTTT. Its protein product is CSARVAGGPTDTQYF.

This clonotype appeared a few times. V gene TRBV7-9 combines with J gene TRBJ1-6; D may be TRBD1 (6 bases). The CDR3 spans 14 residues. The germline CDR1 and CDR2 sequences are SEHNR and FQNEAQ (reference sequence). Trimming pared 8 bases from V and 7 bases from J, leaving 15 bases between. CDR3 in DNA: TGTGCCAGCCAGGCCAGAAGGGGGAATTCACCCCTCCACTTT. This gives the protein CASQARRGNSPLHF.

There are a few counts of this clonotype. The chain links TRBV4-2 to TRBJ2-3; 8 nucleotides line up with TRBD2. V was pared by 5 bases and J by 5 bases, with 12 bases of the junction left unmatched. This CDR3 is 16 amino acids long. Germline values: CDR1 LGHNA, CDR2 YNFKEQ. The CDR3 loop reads CASSKTGGVTGDTQYF. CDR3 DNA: TGTGCCAGCAGCAAAACGGGGGGGGTTACAGGAGATACGCAGTATTTT.

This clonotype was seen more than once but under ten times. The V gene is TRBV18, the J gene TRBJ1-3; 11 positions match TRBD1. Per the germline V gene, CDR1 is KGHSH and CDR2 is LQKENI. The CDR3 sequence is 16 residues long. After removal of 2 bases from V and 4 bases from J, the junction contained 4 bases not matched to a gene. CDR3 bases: TGTGCCAGCTCACCAGGACAGGGGGCAACCGGAAACACCATATATTTT. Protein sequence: CASSPGQGATGNTIYF. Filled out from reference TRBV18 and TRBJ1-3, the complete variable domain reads NAGVMQNPRHLVRRRGQEARLRCSPMKGHSHVYWYRQLPEEGLKFMVYLQKENIIDESGMPKERFSAEFPKEGPSILRIQQVVRGDSAAYFCASSPGQGATGNTIYFGEGSWLTVV.

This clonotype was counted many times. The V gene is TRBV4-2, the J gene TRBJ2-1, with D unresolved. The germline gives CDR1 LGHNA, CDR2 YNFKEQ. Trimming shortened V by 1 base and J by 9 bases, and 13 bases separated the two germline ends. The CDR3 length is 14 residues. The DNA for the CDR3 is TGTGCCAGCAGCCAAGCCGGATCCTTGGTTGAGCAGTTCTTC. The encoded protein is CASSQAGSLVEQFF.

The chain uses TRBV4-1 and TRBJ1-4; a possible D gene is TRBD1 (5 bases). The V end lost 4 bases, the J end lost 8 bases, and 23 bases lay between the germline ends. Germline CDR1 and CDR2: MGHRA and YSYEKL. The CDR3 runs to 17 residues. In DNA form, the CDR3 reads TGCGCCAGCAGCCCGCGGCGAACCGGGGGTAACGACGAAAAACTGTTTTTT. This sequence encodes CASSPRRTGGNDEKLFF.

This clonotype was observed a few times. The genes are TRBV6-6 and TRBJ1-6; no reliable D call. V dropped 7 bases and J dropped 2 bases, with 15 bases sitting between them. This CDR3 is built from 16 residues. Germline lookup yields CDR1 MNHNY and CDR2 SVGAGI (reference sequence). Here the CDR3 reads CASTLGSSAYNSPLHF. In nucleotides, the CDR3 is TGTGCCAGCACCCTAGGGAGTAGCGCCTATAATTCACCCCTCCACTTT.

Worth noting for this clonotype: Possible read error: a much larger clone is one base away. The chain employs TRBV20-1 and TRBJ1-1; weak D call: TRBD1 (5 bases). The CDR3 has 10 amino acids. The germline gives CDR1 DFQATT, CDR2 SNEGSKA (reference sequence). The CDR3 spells CRGWGTDAFF. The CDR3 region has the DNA TGCAGGGGGTGGGGGACTGACGCTTTCTTT.

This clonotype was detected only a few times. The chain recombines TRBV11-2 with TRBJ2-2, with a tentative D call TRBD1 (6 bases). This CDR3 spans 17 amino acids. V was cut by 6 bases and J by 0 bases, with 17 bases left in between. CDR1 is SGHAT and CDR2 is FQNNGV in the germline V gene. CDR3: CASRLIRDTANTGELFF. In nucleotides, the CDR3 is TGTGCCAGCAGATTAATCCGGGACACGGCGAACACCGGGGAGCTGTTTTTT.

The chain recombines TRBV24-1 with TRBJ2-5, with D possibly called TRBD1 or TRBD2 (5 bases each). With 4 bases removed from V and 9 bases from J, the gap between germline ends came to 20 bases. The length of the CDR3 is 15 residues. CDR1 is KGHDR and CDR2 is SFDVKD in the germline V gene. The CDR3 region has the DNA TGTGCCACCAGTGACCCCGGGACCCGAGTTCTGCCCCAGTACTTC. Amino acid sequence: CATSDPGTRVLPQYF.

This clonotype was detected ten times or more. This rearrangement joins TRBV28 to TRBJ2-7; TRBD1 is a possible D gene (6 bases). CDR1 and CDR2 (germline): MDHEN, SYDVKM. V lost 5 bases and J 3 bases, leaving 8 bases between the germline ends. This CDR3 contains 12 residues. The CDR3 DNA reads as TGTGCCAGCAGTCGACAGGACTACGAGCAGTACGTC. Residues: CASSRQDYEQYV.